These 5 T cell receptor beta chains originate from one sample sequenced in a study of Ad26.COV2.S vaccination and SARS-CoV-2 variants. Using immunoSEQ multiplex PCR, the repertoire was profiled, and TCRdb retains in-frame clones only, with some absent. Here the sample spans hundreds of thousands of clones, 80% to 90% being singletons. Treatment given: over 15 received Ad26.COV2.S at low or high dose, single or two shots; 5 received placebo; per-sample allocation not given. After the first vaccine or placebo injection, samples were drawn on day 63. The source material was peripheral blood, sampled in a trial of Ad26.COV2.S vaccine versus placebo. Receptors originate from a person between 18 and 60 years old who received the Ad26.COV2.S COVID-19 vaccine or a placebo.

The rearrangement links TRBV2 to TRBJ1-1; no clear D gene. The germline CDR1 and CDR2 sequences are SNHLY and FYNNEI. V lost 3 bases to trimming and J lost 9 bases, with 17 bases between them. The CDR3 covers 14 residues. The CDR3 nucleotides are TGTGCCAGCAGTGAGCCCCGGTCCTCCGAGAAAGCTTTCTTT. Residues: CASSEPRSSEKAFF.

V and J are TRBV13 and TRBJ2-2; no clear D. The CDR3 length is 13 residues. The V gene's germline CDR1 is PRHDT and CDR2 FYEKMQ (reference sequence). V shed 2 bases and J shed 4 bases, with 5 bases lying between them. The CDR3 region is CASSLQATGELFF. The CDR3 DNA reads as TGTGCCAGCAGCTTACAGGCCACCGGGGAGCTGTTTTTT.

This chain uses TRBV27 with TRBJ1-2, with a weak D call TRBD1 (5 bases). CDR3 size: 13 residues. Germline V gene sequence: CDR1 MNHEY, CDR2 SMNVEV (reference sequence). V was trimmed by 5 bases and J by 7 bases, leaving 14 bases between them. The CDR3 DNA is TGTGCCAGCAGTCCCGGGGGTTTCGGTGGCTACACCTTC. Translation: CASSPGGFGGYTF.

The genes are TRBV5-6 and TRBJ2-7; 7 nucleotides line up with TRBD1. The ends lost 4 bases at V and 12 bases at J; junction bases unmatched: 10. CDR1 and CDR2 (germline): SGHDT, YYEEEE. The CDR3 runs to 12 residues. The CDR3 reads CASSRATGWTYF. CDR3 in DNA: TGTGCCAGCAGCCGCGCGACAGGGTGGACGTACTTC.

The rearrangement joins TRBV2 to TRBJ2-1; 9 bases agree with TRBD2. This CDR3 contains 15 residues. Germline assignment: CDR1 SNHLY and CDR2 FYNNEI. Unmatched junction bases numbered 6, after V lost 3 bases and J lost 6 bases. Here the CDR3 DNA reads TGTGCCAGCAGTGAGCTGCGCGGGGGGGGCAATGAGCAGTTCTTC. This encodes CASSELRGGGNEQFF.